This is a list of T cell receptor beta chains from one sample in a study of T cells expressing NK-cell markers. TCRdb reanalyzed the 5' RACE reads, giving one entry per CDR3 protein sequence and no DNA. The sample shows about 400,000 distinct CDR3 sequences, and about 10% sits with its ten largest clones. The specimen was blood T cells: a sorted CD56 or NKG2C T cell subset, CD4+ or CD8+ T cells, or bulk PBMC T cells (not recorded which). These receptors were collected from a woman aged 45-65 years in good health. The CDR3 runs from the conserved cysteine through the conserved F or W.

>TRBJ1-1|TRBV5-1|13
CASSFMSNTEAFF
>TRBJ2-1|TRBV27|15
CASRHGLGGPNEQFF
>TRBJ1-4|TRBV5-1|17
CASSRDPPSATNEKLFF
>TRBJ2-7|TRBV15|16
CATSKGGTSGRNEQYF
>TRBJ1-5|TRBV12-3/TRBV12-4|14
CASSHPLPNQPQHF
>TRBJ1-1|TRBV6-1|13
CASRWDFDTEAFF
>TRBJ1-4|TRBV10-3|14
CAISPGTGREKLFF
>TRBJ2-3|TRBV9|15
CASSVGLPTTDTQYF
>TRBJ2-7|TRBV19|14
CASLGGTGIYEQYF
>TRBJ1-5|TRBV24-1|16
CATSDPTGERNQPQHF
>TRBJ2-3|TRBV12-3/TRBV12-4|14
CASSERVGTDTQYF
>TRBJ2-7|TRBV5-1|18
CASSLWVSSGRGSYEQYF
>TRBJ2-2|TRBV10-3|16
CAISEPATGNTGELFF
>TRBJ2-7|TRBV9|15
CASSVEQETLYEQYF
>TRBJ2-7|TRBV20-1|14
CSAGGLAVIDEQYF
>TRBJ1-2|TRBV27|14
CASSLGPGIYGYTF
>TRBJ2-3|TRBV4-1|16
CASSQGLAGARDTQYF
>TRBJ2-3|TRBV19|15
CASSIGQGPTDTQYF
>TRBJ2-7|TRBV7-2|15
CASSLSSAGTYEQYF
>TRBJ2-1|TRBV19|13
CASSPQGANEQFF
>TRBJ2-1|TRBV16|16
CASSQSVGPSYNEQFF
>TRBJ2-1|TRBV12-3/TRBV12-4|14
CASSLGMVPHKQFF
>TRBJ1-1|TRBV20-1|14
CSATKRQGRRGAFF
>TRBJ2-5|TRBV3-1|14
CASSLDRDQETQYF
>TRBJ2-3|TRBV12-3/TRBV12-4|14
CASSSPSGRGTQYF
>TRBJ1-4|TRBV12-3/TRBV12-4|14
CASSLRQAGEKLFF
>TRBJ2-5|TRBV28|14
CASSEVGQKETQYF
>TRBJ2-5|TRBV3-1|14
CASSQDRRRGTQYF
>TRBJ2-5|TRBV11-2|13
CASSLLLQETQYF
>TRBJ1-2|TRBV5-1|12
CASSLGQDGYTF
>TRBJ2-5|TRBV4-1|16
CASASGLAGARETQYF
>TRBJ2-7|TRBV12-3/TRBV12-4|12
CASSLGGREQYF
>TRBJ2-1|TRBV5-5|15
CASSAPSGSYNEQFF
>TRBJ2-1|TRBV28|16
CASTPEGTSRYNEQFF
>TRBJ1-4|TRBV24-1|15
CATSGQGTGNEKLFF
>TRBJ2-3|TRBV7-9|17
CASSVNRRAIVTDTQYF
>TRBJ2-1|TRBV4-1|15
CASIDLVGSSGEQFF
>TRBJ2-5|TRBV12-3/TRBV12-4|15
CASSLHQRGEETQYF
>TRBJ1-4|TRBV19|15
CASSNPGQGNEKLFF
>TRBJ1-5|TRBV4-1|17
CASSQWPPGNSNQPQHF